This is a list of T cell receptor beta chains from one sample in a study of control samples from healthy donors and cancer patients. Assay: immunoSEQ multiplex PCR; the TCRdb copy retains only in-frame clones and omits some. This sample has around 70,000 clones, with 75% to 85% found just once. The sample consisted of blood. These receptors were obtained from a man between 60 and 75 years old in good health. CDR3s include the opening cysteine and the closing phenylalanine or tryptophan. Each record gives: J gene, V gene, CDR3 protein.

J: TRBJ2-7
V: TRBV29-1
CDR3: CSVAGVVMAGGPYEQYF

J: TRBJ1-2
V: TRBV6-2/TRBV6-3
CDR3: CASSFSGQGPVDGYTF

J: TRBJ2-7
V: TRBV15
CDR3: CATSRDRLGGRGEQYF

J: TRBJ2-7
V: TRBV7-9
CDR3: CASSLVQGSGEQYF

J: TRBJ2-5
V: TRBV6-2/TRBV6-3
CDR3: CASSTGHLSPTQYF

J: TRBJ2-2
V: TRBV27
CDR3: CASSFGQGYTGELFF

J: TRBJ2-3
V: TRBV28
CDR3: CASSFPLAGLDTDTQYF

J: TRBJ2-3
V: TRBV20-1
CDR3: CSARWGDTQYF

J: TRBJ2-1
V: TRBV2
CDR3: CASTSGLVNNEQFF

J: TRBJ2-2
V: TRBV3-1/TRBV3-2
CDR3: CASSQDSTGELFF

J: TRBJ1-1
V: TRBV27
CDR3: CASSLRPGTGANTEAFF

J: TRBJ2-1
V: TRBV5-6
CDR3: CASSNRFLAGPNEQFF

J: TRBJ1-4
V: TRBV7-2
CDR3: CASSLGTGPNEKLFF

J: TRBJ2-1
V: TRBV5-1
CDR3: CASSLALSSSYNEQFF

J: TRBJ2-1
V: TRBV27
CDR3: CASSLSTTTNSYNEQFF

J: TRBJ2-3
V: TRBV24-1
CDR3: CATSDEGGTDTQYF

J: TRBJ1-2
V: TRBV3-1/TRBV3-2
CDR3: CASSQMGQGKYGYTF

J: TRBJ2-7
V: TRBV18
CDR3: CASSPQRAYEQYF

J: TRBJ2-7
V: TRBV5-1
CDR3: CASSVGAGGPREQYF

J: TRBJ2-1
V: TRBV7-3
CDR3: CASNLAGGPYNEQFF

J: TRBJ2-5
V: TRBV18
CDR3: CASSRGTGKGETQYF

J: TRBJ2-3
V: TRBV11-2
CDR3: CASSFRGTDTQYF

J: TRBJ2-2
V: TRBV7-2
CDR3: CASSGRLAGGTVTGELFF

J: TRBJ2-7
V: TRBV28
CDR3: CASSRFTGVYEQYF

J: TRBJ2-3
V: TRBV4-3
CDR3: CASSQGLAGVTDTQYF

J: TRBJ1-3
V: TRBV9
CDR3: CASSGGYGSRNTIYF

J: TRBJ2-1
V: TRBV6-6
CDR3: CASRDKQPPYNEQFF

J: TRBJ1-2
V: TRBV6-1
CDR3: CASSETGGAYGYTF

J: TRBJ1-5
V: TRBV6-2/TRBV6-3
CDR3: CASSRRFGNQPQHF

J: TRBJ2-1
V: TRBV4-3
CDR3: CASSQKVLAYNEQFF

J: TRBJ1-4
V: TRBV5-1
CDR3: CASSGGTGAPNEKLFF

J: TRBJ1-1
V: TRBV6-5
CDR3: CASSLSRGPGGTEAFF

J: TRBJ2-1
V: TRBV11-2
CDR3: CASSLGVSGNNEQFF

J: TRBJ1-2
V: TRBV25-1
CDR3: CASTRTGYGYTF

J: TRBJ1-5
V: TRBV19
CDR3: CASSTGAGGNQPQHF

J: TRBJ1-5
V: TRBV7-2
CDR3: CASSLGTVRNQPQHF

J: TRBJ2-6
V: TRBV28
CDR3: CASSFGAGANVLTF

J: TRBJ2-7
V: TRBV23-1
CDR3: CASSQSVRVCNRGDYEQYF

J: TRBJ2-5
V: TRBV30
CDR3: CAWTRGGVETQYF

J: TRBJ1-2
V: TRBV4-2
CDR3: CASSQDQQGYTF

J: TRBJ1-2
V: TRBV24-1
CDR3: CATSDRGSPGGYTF